What follows is one T cell receptor beta chain and its context. Its antigen is undetermined. CDR1 and CDR2 from the germline V gene are KGHSH and LQKENI. V lost 3 bases to trimming and J lost 5 bases; unmatched junction nucleotides: 9. This CDR3 is built from 15 residues. The treatment denotes: 15 to 20 received Ad26.COV2.S at low or high dose, single or two shots; a few received placebo; per-sample allocation not given. All samples were drawn on day 63, counting from the first vaccine or placebo injection. The vaccine delivered Wuhan-strain SARS-CoV-2 spike through an Ad26 vector. The data originate from a study of Ad26.COV2.S vaccination and SARS-CoV-2 variants. Whole-study context: Donor got 5x10^10 or 1x10^11 viral particles of Ad26.COV2.S. Overall study results and limits: Measures of TCR breadth and depth may have fallen short of total T cell responses. Higher spike-specific TCR breadth was found in vaccine recipients than in placebo recipients.

Libraries were prepared by immunoSEQ multiplex PCR; TCRdb keeps only in-frame clonotypes and omits some of them. The sample contains roughly 700,000 clones, 89% of which appear only once. This receptor was obtained from a person between 18 and 60 years old who received the Ad26.COV2.S COVID-19 vaccine or a placebo. The input for sequencing was peripheral blood, taken in a trial of Ad26.COV2.S vaccine versus placebo. The V and J genes are TRBV18 and TRBJ2-5; 7 bases are a match to TRBD1. The CDR3 sequence: CASSPPPTGWETQYF. The CDR3, as DNA: TGTGCCAGCTCACCCCCCCCGACAGGGTGGGAGACCCAGTACTTC.